This T cell receptor (beta chain) was identified during a study of cytomegalovirus exposure and HLA in healthy donors. The study's findings and limits: On later analysis, the bulk of CMV-associated TCR beta chains appeared to be HLA-restricted. TCR beta V- and J-gene trimming was later associated with a missense DCLRE1C variant. Testing in vitro showed a few CMV-associated chains specific for CMV antigens.

The germline V gene has CDR1 MRHNA and CDR2 SNTAGT. Deletions cut 3 bases from V and 5 bases from J, with 7 bases between. The CDR3 consists of 13 residues. This clone was seen only a few times. As yet, its antigen is unknown. With 60 Vbeta and 13 Jbeta primers, the PCR was carried out. Sequencing used immunoSEQ multiplex PCR; TCRdb keeps in-frame clones, though not all of them. The table lists approximately 80,000 clones, about 69% of them singletons. The chain employs TRBV6-4 and TRBJ2-2; D remains ambiguous. Sequences were obtained from PBMCs. This sequence was found in a man between 60 and 75 years old in good health and CMV-seronegative. The CDR3 DNA reads TGTGCCAGCAGTGAATCTAGTACCGGGGAGCTGTTTTTT. Protein product: CASSESSTGELFF.